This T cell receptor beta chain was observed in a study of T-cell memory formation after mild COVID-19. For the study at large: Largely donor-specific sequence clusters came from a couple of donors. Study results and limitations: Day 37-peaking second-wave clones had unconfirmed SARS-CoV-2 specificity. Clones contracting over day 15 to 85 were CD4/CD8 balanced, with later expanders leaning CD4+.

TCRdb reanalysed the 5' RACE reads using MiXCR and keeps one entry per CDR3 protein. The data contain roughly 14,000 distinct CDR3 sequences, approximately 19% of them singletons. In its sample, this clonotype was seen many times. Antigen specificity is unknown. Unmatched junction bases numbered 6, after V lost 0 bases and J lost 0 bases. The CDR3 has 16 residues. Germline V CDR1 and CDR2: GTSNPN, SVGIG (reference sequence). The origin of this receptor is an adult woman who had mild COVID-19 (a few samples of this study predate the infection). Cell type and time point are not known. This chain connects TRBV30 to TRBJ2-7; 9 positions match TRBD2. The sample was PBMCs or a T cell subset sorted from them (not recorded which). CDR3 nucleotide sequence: TGTGCCTGGAGTGTACCCCCGGGACTAGCCTCCTACGAGCAGTACTTC. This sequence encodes CAWSVPPGLASYEQYF.